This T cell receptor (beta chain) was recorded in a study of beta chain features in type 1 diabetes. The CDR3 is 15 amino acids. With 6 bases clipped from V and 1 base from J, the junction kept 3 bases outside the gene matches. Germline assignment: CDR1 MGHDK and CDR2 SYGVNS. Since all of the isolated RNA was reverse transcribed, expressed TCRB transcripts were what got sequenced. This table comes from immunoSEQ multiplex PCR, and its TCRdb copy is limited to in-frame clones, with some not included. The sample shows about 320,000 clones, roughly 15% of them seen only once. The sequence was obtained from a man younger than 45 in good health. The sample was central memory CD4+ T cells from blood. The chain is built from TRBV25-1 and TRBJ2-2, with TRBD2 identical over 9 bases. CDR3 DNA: TGTGCCAGCAGGGCTAGCGGGAAGAACACCGGGGAGCTGTTTTTT. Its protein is CASRASGKNTGELFF.